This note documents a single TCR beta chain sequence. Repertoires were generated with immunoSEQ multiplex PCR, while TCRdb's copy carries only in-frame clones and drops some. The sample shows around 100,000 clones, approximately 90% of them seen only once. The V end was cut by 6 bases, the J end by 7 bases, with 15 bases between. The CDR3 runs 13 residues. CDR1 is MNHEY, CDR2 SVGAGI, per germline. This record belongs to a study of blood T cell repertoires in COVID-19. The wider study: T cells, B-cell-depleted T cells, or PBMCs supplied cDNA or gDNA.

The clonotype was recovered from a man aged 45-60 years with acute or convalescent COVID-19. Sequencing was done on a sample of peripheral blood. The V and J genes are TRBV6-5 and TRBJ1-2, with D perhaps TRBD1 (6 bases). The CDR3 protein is CASSLNRAGGYTF. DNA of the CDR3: TGTGCCAGCAGCCTAAACAGGGCGGGTGGCTACACCTTC.